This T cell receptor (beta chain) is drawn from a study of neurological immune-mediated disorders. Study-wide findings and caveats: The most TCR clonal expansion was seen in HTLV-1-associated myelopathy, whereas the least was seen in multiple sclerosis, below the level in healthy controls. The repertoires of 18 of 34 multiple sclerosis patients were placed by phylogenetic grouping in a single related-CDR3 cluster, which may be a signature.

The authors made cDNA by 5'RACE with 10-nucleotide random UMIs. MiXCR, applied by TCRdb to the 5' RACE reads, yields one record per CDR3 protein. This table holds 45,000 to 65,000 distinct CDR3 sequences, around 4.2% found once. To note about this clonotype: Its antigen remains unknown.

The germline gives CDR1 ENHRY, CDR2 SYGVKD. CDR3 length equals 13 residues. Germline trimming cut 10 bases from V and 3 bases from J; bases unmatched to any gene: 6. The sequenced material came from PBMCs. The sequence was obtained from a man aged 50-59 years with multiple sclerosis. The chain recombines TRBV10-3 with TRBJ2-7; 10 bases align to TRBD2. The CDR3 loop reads CATAPSGSYEQYF. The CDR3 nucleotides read TGTGCCACCGCGCCTAGCGGGAGCTACGAGCAGTACTTC.